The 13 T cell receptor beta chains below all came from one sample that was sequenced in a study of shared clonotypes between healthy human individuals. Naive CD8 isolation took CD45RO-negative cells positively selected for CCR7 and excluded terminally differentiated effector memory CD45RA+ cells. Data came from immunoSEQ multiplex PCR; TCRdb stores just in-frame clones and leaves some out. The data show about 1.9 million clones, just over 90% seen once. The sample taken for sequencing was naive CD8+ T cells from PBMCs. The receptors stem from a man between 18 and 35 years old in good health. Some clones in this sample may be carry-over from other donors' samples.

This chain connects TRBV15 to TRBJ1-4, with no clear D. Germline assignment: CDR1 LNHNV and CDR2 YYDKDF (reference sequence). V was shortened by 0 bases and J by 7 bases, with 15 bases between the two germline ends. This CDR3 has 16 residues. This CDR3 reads CATSRDSVETSEKLFF. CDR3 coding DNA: TGTGCCACCAGCAGAGATTCCGTGGAGACGAGTGAAAAACTGTTTTTT.

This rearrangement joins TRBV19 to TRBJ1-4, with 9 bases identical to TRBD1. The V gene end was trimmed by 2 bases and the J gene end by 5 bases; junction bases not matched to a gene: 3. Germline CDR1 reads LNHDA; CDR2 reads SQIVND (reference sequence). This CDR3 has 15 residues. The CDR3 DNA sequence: TGTGCCAGTAGTATATGGGGACAGGGAAATGAAAAACTGTTTTTT. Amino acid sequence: CASSIWGQGNEKLFF.

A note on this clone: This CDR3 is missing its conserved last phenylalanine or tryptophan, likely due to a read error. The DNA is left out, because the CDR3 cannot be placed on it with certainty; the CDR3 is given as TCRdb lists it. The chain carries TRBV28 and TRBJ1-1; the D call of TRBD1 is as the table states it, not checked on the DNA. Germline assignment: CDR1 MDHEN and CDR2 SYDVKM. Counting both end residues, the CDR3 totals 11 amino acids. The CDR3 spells CASSLGWDKRL.

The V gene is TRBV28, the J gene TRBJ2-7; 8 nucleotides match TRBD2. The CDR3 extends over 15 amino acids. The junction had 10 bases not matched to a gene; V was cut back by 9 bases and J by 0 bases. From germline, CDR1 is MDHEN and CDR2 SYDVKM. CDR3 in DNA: TGTGCCAGTCTCCGTGGGCTAGCGGGCTCCTACGAGCAGTACTTC. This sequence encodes CASLRGLAGSYEQYF.

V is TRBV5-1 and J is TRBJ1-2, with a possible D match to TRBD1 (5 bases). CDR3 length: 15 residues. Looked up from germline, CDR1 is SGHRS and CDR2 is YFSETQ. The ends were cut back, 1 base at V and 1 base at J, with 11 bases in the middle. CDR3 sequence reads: CASSLIQASNYGYTF. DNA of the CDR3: TGCGCCAGCAGCTTGATACAGGCGAGTAACTATGGCTACACCTTC.

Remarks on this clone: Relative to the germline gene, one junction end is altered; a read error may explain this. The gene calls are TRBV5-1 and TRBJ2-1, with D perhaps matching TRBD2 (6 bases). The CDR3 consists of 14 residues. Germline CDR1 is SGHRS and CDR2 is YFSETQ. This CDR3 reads CASGLGSGHNEQFF. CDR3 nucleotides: TGCGCCAGCGGCTTAGGTAGCGGACACAATGAGCAGTTCTTC.

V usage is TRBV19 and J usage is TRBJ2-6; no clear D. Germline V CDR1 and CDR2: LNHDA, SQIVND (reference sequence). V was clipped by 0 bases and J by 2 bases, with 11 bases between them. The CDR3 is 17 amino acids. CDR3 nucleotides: TGTGCCAGTAGTATAGATCGGGTGGCAGCTGGGGCCAACGTCCTGACTTTC. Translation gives CASSIDRVAAGANVLTF. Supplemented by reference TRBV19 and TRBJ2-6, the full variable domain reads DGGITQSPKYLFRKEGQNVTLSCEQNLNHDAMYWYRQDPGQGLRLIYYSQIVNDFQKGDIAEGYSVSREKKESFPLTVTSAQKNPTAFYLCASSIDRVAAGANVLTFGAGSRLTVL.

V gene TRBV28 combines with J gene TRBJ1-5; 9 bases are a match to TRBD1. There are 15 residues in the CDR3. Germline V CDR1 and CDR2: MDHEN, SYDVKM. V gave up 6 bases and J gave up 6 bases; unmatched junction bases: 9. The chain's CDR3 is CASRPDRGGSQPQHF. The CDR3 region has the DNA TGTGCCAGCAGGCCGGACAGGGGTGGAAGTCAGCCCCAGCATTTT.

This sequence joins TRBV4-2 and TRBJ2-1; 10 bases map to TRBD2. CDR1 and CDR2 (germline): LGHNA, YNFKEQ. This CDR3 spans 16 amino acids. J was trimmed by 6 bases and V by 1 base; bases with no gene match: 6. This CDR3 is CASSQVWPSGSNEQFF. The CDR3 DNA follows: TGTGCCAGCAGCCAAGTTTGGCCTAGCGGGAGCAATGAGCAGTTCTTC.

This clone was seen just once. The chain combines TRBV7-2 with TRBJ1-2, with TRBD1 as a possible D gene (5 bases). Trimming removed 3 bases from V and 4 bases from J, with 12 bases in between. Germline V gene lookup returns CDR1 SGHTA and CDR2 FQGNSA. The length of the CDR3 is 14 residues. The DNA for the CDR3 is TGTGCCAGCAGCTTCCCGCTGGGGGTCTATGGCTACACCTTC. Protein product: CASSFPLGVYGYTF.

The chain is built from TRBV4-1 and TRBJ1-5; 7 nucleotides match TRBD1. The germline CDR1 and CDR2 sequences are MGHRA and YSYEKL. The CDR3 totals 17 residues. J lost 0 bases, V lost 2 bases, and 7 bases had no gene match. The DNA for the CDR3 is TGCGCCAGCAGCCAAAACCCGACAGGGTCTAGCAATCAGCCCCAGCATTTT. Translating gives CASSQNPTGSSNQPQHF.

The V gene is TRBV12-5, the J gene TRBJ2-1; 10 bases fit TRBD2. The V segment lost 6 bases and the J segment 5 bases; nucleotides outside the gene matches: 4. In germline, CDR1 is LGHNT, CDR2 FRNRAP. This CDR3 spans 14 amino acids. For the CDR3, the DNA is TGTGCTAGTGGCCTAGGACTAGCGGACAATGAGCAGTTCTTC. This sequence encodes CASGLGLADNEQFF.

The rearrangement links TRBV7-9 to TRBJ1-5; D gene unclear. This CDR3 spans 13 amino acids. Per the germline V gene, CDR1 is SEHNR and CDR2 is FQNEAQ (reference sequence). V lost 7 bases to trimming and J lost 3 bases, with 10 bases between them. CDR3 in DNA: TGTGCCAGCACCGCTGGCCCCAATCAGCCCCAGCATTTT. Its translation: CASTAGPNQPQHF.